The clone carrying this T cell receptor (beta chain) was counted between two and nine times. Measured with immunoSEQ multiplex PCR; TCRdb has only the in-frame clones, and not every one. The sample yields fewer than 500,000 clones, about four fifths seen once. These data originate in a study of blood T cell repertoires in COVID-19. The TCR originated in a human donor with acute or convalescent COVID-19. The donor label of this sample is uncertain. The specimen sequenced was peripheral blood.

The DNA of the CDR3 is TGTGCCAGCAGCTTGGGGAGGGGCCGAGTGACTGAAGCTTTCTTT. Translated: CASSLGRGRVTEAFF. The V and J genes are TRBV7-2 and TRBJ1-1; D may be TRBD1 (5 bases). The germline CDR1 and CDR2 sequences are SGHTA and FQGNSA. V shed 3 bases and J shed 5 bases, with 16 bases lying between them. The length of the CDR3 is 15 residues.